This is a list of T cell receptor beta chains from one sample in a study of blood T cell repertoires in COVID-19. Here immunoSEQ multiplex PCR was the method, and the copy in TCRdb shows in-frame clones only, minus some. The sample has some 94,000 clones, about 87% seen once. Input material: peripheral blood. Receptors were obtained from a human donor in a cohort sampled during active COVID-19. CDR3s include the opening cysteine and the closing phenylalanine or tryptophan. Each record gives: J gene, clone size, V gene, D gene, CDR3 DNA, CDR3 protein. A D gene is named only where the DNA matches it firmly. A clone size is listed for some rows: how often the clone was seen (once, few, many), or a class if it is expanded.

j_gene: TRBJ1-3; abundance: .; v_gene: TRBV7-2; d_gene: TRBD1; CDR3nt: TGTGCCAGCAGCACCGACAGGGTGGAAGGAAACACCATATATTTT; CDR3aa: CASSTDRVEGNTIYF
j_gene: TRBJ2-1; abundance: .; v_gene: TRBV5-4; d_gene: TRBD2; CDR3nt: TGTGCCAGCAGCGCCACTAGCGGGGGGGCCTACAATGAGCAGTTCTTC; CDR3aa: CASSATSGGAYNEQFF
j_gene: TRBJ2-7; abundance: .; v_gene: TRBV9; d_gene: .; CDR3nt: TGTGCCAGCAGCGTCGCGGGGGACAAGATCTACGAGCAGTACTTC; CDR3aa: CASSVAGDKIYEQYF
j_gene: TRBJ2-1; abundance: .; v_gene: TRBV5-6; d_gene: .; CDR3nt: TGTGCCAGCAGCTTGGTGGGGCAGGGGACGGGTGAGCAGTTCTTC; CDR3aa: CASSLVGQGTGEQFF
j_gene: TRBJ2-7; abundance: .; v_gene: TRBV30; d_gene: .; CDR3nt: TGTGCCTGGAGTGGAGGAGACAGCTCCTACGAGCAGTACTTC; CDR3aa: CAWSGGDSSYEQYF
j_gene: TRBJ2-6; abundance: .; v_gene: TRBV5-4; d_gene: .; CDR3nt: TGTGCCAGCAGCTTCCGGACAGTCTTCTCTGGGGCCAACGTCCTGACTTTC; CDR3aa: CASSFRTVFSGANVLTF
j_gene: TRBJ2-7; abundance: once; v_gene: TRBV19; d_gene: .; CDR3nt: TGTGCCAGTGCCCCTGGGGGCGGGTCCTTCTACGAGCAGTACTTC; CDR3aa: CASAPGGGSFYEQYF
j_gene: TRBJ2-4; abundance: .; v_gene: TRBV5-5; d_gene: .; CDR3nt: TGTGCCAGCGCGTTAGCAGGGTCGGGAAACATTCAGTACTTC; CDR3aa: CASALAGSGNIQYF
j_gene: TRBJ2-5; abundance: .; v_gene: TRBV7-2; d_gene: TRBD1; CDR3nt: TGTGCCAGCAGCTCCACCCCGACAGGGGAGACCCAGTACTTC; CDR3aa: CASSSTPTGETQYF
j_gene: TRBJ1-1; abundance: .; v_gene: TRBV6-2/TRBV6-3; d_gene: .; CDR3nt: TGTGCCAGCAGTTACTCAGGGACATTAGGTTCTGAAGCTTTCTTT; CDR3aa: CASSYSGTLGSEAFF
j_gene: TRBJ1-2; abundance: .; v_gene: TRBV4-1; d_gene: .; CDR3nt: TGCGCCAGCAGCCAAGACCCGGGAGGGGCGCCTAACTATGGCTACACCTTC; CDR3aa: CASSQDPGGAPNYGYTF
j_gene: TRBJ2-1; abundance: .; v_gene: TRBV18; d_gene: .; CDR3nt: TGTGCCAGCTCACCACCGCTAGTAAAGAGCTATGAGCAGTTCTTC; CDR3aa: CASSPPLVKSYEQFF
j_gene: TRBJ2-3; abundance: .; v_gene: TRBV7-9; d_gene: .; CDR3nt: TGTGCCAGCAGACGGCGAGGGGCAGGGGCTGGAGATACGCAGTATTTT; CDR3aa: CASRRRGAGAGDTQYF
j_gene: TRBJ1-2; abundance: .; v_gene: TRBV6-5; d_gene: TRBD1; CDR3nt: TGTGCCAGCAGTCAACCCGGGACAGGGAGCTATGGCTACACCTTC; CDR3aa: CASSQPGTGSYGYTF
j_gene: TRBJ1-1; abundance: .; v_gene: TRBV7-2; d_gene: .; CDR3nt: TGTGCCAGCAGCTTAGCACTGTCTGACAGCGAAGCTTTCTTT; CDR3aa: CASSLALSDSEAFF
j_gene: TRBJ2-3; abundance: .; v_gene: TRBV4-1; d_gene: .; CDR3nt: TGCGCCAGCAGCCAAGGACTAGCAGATACGCAGTATTTT; CDR3aa: CASSQGLADTQYF
j_gene: TRBJ2-1; abundance: .; v_gene: TRBV18; d_gene: TRBD2; CDR3nt: TGTGCCAGCTCACAACCGGGACTAGCGGGAGGTAATGAGCAGTTCTTC; CDR3aa: CASSQPGLAGGNEQFF
j_gene: TRBJ2-7; abundance: .; v_gene: TRBV27; d_gene: .; CDR3nt: TGTGCCAGCAGTTTCGGAGCGAGGGAGCAGTACTTC; CDR3aa: CASSFGAREQYF
j_gene: TRBJ2-4; abundance: .; v_gene: TRBV6-5; d_gene: .; CDR3nt: TGTGCCAGCAGTTCCCTCCGGGGGGCAGCCAAAAACATTCAGTACTTC; CDR3aa: CASSSLRGAAKNIQYF
j_gene: TRBJ2-5; abundance: .; v_gene: TRBV6-5; d_gene: .; CDR3nt: TGTGCCAGCATCCGGGGTAGCGGTAAAGAGACCCAGTACTTC; CDR3aa: CASIRGSGKETQYF
j_gene: TRBJ1-2; abundance: .; v_gene: TRBV5-1; d_gene: .; CDR3nt: TGCGCCAGCAGCTTGGACGGGAACTATGGCTACACCTTC; CDR3aa: CASSLDGNYGYTF
j_gene: TRBJ2-1; abundance: .; v_gene: TRBV7-9; d_gene: TRBD2; CDR3nt: TGTGCCAGCAGCTCTCAGCGGGGGGCCTCCTACAATGAGCAGTTCTTC; CDR3aa: CASSSQRGASYNEQFF
j_gene: TRBJ2-2; abundance: .; v_gene: TRBV11-2; d_gene: TRBD2; CDR3nt: TGTGCCAGCAGCTTAATCGCGGGGGGATCAACCGGGGAGCTGTTTTTT; CDR3aa: CASSLIAGGSTGELFF
j_gene: TRBJ2-7; abundance: .; v_gene: TRBV27; d_gene: TRBD1; CDR3nt: TGTGCCAGCAGTTGGGACAGTTCGCACTCCTACGAGCAGTACTTC; CDR3aa: CASSWDSSHSYEQYF
j_gene: TRBJ2-2; abundance: .; v_gene: TRBV27; d_gene: .; CDR3nt: TGTGCCAGCAGTTTAGGGCCTTACCCAACCGGGGAGCTGTTTTTT; CDR3aa: CASSLGPYPTGELFF
j_gene: TRBJ1-2; abundance: once; v_gene: TRBV19; d_gene: .; CDR3nt: TGTGCCACCTGGAGGGATCCCGGGGGCTACACCTTC; CDR3aa: CATWRDPGGYTF
j_gene: TRBJ2-3; abundance: few; v_gene: TRBV5-1; d_gene: TRBD2; CDR3nt: TGCGCCAGCAGCGCGGGGGACCGTAGCACAGATACGCAGTATTTT; CDR3aa: CASSAGDRSTDTQYF
j_gene: TRBJ1-1; abundance: .; v_gene: TRBV28; d_gene: TRBD1; CDR3nt: TGTGCCAGCAGTAGAATACAGGGGGACACTGAAGCTTTCTTT; CDR3aa: CASSRIQGDTEAFF
j_gene: TRBJ2-7; abundance: .; v_gene: TRBV10-3; d_gene: .; CDR3nt: TGTGCCATCACCGGTTCGACTAGCTCCTACGAGCAGTACTTC; CDR3aa: CAITGSTSSYEQYF
j_gene: TRBJ2-1; abundance: few; v_gene: TRBV6-2/TRBV6-3; d_gene: TRBD2; CDR3nt: TGTGCCAGCAGTCCGACTAGCGGAGCGAACAATGAGCAGTTCTTC; CDR3aa: CASSPTSGANNEQFF
j_gene: TRBJ2-7; abundance: .; v_gene: TRBV18; d_gene: .; CDR3nt: TGTGCCAGCTCACCCGCTTCTCGGGAGCAGTACTTC; CDR3aa: CASSPASREQYF
j_gene: TRBJ2-2; abundance: .; v_gene: TRBV15; d_gene: .; CDR3nt: TGTGCCACCAGCAGAGTCGCGGTGGGGGAGCTGTTTTTT; CDR3aa: CATSRVAVGELFF
j_gene: TRBJ1-6; abundance: .; v_gene: TRBV6-2/TRBV6-3; d_gene: TRBD1; CDR3nt: TGTGCCAGCAGCCCGACCGGGACAGGGAATTCACCCCTCCACTTT; CDR3aa: CASSPTGTGNSPLHF
j_gene: TRBJ1-2; abundance: few; v_gene: TRBV12-2; d_gene: .; CDR3nt: TGTGCAAGTCGCTTAGGAGACCGGGGGGCGAATGATGGCTACACCTTC; CDR3aa: CASRLGDRGANDGYTF
j_gene: TRBJ1-2; abundance: .; v_gene: TRBV3-1/TRBV3-2; d_gene: .; CDR3nt: TGTGCCAGCAGCCCTTCGGGGGATGGCTACACCTTC; CDR3aa: CASSPSGDGYTF
j_gene: TRBJ2-1; abundance: .; v_gene: TRBV19; d_gene: TRBD2; CDR3nt: TGTGCCAGTAGTAACGGGGGGGCCTTCAGTGAGCAGTTCTTC; CDR3aa: CASSNGGAFSEQFF
j_gene: TRBJ1-1; abundance: .; v_gene: TRBV7-2; d_gene: TRBD1; CDR3nt: TGTGCCAGCAGAGCACAGGGGGGCGGGAACACTGAAGCTTTCTTT; CDR3aa: CASRAQGGGNTEAFF
j_gene: TRBJ1-2; abundance: .; v_gene: TRBV7-2; d_gene: .; CDR3nt: TGTGCCAGCAGAGGGGTGTTCGGCTATGGCTACACCTTC; CDR3aa: CASRGVFGYGYTF
j_gene: TRBJ1-1; abundance: once; v_gene: TRBV5-1; d_gene: TRBD1; CDR3nt: TGCGCCAGCAGCTTGACAGGGGGCACTGAAGCTTTCTTT; CDR3aa: CASSLTGGTEAFF
j_gene: TRBJ1-2; abundance: .; v_gene: TRBV11-2; d_gene: .; CDR3nt: TGTGCCAGCAGTCCTGACAGGCTTACTAACTATGGCTACACCTTC; CDR3aa: CASSPDRLTNYGYTF
j_gene: TRBJ2-7; abundance: .; v_gene: TRBV5-1; d_gene: .; CDR3nt: TGCGCCAGCAGCTTACAGGAGAACGGCCCCTACGAGCAGTACTTC; CDR3aa: CASSLQENGPYEQYF
j_gene: TRBJ2-7; abundance: once; v_gene: TRBV6-5; d_gene: TRBD2; CDR3nt: TGTGCCAGCTCCTCGGGAGGCGGGGGGTCGGTCGAGCAGTACTTC; CDR3aa: CASSSGGGGSVEQYF
j_gene: TRBJ1-2; abundance: .; v_gene: TRBV5-1; d_gene: TRBD1; CDR3nt: TGCGCCAGCAGCCAGGACAGGGAAACGAGTGGCTACACCTTC; CDR3aa: CASSQDRETSGYTF
j_gene: TRBJ2-1; abundance: .; v_gene: TRBV19; d_gene: .; CDR3nt: TGTGCCAGTAGTAGCGGGCCTTACAATGAGCAGTTCTTC; CDR3aa: CASSSGPYNEQFF
j_gene: TRBJ2-2; abundance: .; v_gene: TRBV5-1; d_gene: .; CDR3nt: TGCGCCAGCAGCTTGGACGAGAGCGGGGAGCTGTTTTTT; CDR3aa: CASSLDESGELFF
j_gene: TRBJ1-1; abundance: .; v_gene: TRBV3-1/TRBV3-2; d_gene: .; CDR3nt: TGTGCCAGCAGCCAAGTACTACCGAACACTGAAGCTTTCTTT; CDR3aa: CASSQVLPNTEAFF
j_gene: TRBJ1-5; abundance: few; v_gene: TRBV19; d_gene: .; CDR3nt: TGTGCCAGTAGTATAGATCGGGGTCAGCCCCAGCATTTT; CDR3aa: CASSIDRGQPQHF
j_gene: TRBJ2-5; abundance: .; v_gene: TRBV7-6; d_gene: .; CDR3nt: TGTGCCAGCAGCCTGGGCTCGGCTTGGGAGACCCAGTACTTC; CDR3aa: CASSLGSAWETQYF
j_gene: TRBJ1-1; abundance: .; v_gene: TRBV4-1; d_gene: .; CDR3nt: TGCGCCAGCAGCCAAGATCTGGCGCGGGGGGCTTTCTTT; CDR3aa: CASSQDLARGAFF
j_gene: TRBJ2-7; abundance: .; v_gene: TRBV6-6; d_gene: TRBD1; CDR3nt: TGTGCCAGCAGTTACATTCCGGGACAGGGGCTTGTAGAGCAGTACTTC; CDR3aa: CASSYIPGQGLVEQYF
j_gene: TRBJ2-7; abundance: .; v_gene: TRBV3-1/TRBV3-2; d_gene: TRBD2; CDR3nt: TGTGCCAGCCTAGACGAAACTAGCGGGAGGGCCAACCATGACGAGCAGTACTTC; CDR3aa: CASLDETSGRANHDEQYF
j_gene: TRBJ2-1; abundance: few; v_gene: TRBV10-1; d_gene: .; CDR3nt: TGCGCCAGCGGGGGGTCCAGCAATGAGCAGTTCTTC; CDR3aa: CASGGSSNEQFF
j_gene: TRBJ2-7; abundance: .; v_gene: TRBV19; d_gene: .; CDR3nt: TGTGCCAGTAGTATAGCGGGGTTTACCTACGAGCAGTACTTC; CDR3aa: CASSIAGFTYEQYF